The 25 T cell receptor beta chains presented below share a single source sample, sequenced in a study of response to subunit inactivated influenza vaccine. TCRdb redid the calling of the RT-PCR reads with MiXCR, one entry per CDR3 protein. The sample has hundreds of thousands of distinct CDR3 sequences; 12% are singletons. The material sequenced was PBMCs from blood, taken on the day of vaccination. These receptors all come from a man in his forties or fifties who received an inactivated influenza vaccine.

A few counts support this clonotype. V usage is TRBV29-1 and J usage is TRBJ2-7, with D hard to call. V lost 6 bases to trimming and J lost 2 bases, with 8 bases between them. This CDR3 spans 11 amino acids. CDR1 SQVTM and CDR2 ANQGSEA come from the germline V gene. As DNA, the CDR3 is TGCAGCGTCCAGGAGCCCTACGAGCAGTACTTC. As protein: CSVQEPYEQYF.

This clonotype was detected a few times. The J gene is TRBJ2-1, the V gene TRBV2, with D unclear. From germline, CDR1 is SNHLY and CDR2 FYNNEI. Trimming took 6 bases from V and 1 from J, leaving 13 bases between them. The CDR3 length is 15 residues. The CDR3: CASRPGGLSYNEQFF. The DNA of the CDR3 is TGTGCCAGCAGGCCGGGTGGGTTATCCTACAATGAGCAGTTCTTC.

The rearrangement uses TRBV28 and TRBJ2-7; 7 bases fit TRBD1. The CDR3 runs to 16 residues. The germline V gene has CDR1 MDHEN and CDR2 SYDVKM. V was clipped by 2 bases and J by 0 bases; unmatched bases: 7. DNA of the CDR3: TGTGCCAGCAGTTTAGAGGACAGGATTAGCTCCTACGAGCAGTACTTC. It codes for CASSLEDRISSYEQYF.

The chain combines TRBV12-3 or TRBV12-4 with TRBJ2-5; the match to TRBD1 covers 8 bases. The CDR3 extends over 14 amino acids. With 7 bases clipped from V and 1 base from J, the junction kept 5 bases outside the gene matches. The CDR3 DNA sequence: TGTGCCAGCATCCTCACAGGGGGCCAAGAGACCCAGTACTTC. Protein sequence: CASILTGGQETQYF.

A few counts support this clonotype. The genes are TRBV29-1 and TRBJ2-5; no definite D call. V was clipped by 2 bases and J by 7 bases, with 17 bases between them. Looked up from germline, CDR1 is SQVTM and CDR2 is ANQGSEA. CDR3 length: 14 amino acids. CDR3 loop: CSVEPGLAHGTQYF. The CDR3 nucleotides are TGCAGCGTTGAACCCGGGTTAGCTCATGGGACCCAGTACTTC.

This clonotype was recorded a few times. The CDR3 bases are TGTGCCATCAGTGAGTCGGGACAAAACACCGGGGAGCTGTTTTTT. This encodes CAISESGQNTGELFF. The genes are TRBV10-3 and TRBJ2-2; maybe TRBD1 (6 bases). This CDR3 spans 15 amino acids. Trimming took off 0 bases at V and 2 bases at J, with 7 bases between the two ends. Germline V CDR1 and CDR2: ENHRY, SYGVKD.

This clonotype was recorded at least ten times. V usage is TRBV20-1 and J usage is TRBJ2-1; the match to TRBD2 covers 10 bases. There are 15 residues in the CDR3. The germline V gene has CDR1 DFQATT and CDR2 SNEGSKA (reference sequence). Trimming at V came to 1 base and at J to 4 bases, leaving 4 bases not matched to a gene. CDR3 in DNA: TGCAGTGCTAGAGGGACTAGCGGCCTTTACAATGAGCAGTTCTTC. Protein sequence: CSARGTSGLYNEQFF.

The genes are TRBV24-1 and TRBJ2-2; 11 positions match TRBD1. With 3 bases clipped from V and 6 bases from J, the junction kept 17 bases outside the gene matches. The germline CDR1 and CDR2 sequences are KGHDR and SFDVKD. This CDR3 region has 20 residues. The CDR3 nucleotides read TGTGCCACCAGTGATCCTAAGGGGTGGACAGGGGGCCCCAATTCCGGGGAGCTGTTTTTT. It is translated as CATSDPKGWTGGPNSGELFF.

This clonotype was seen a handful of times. The CDR3 sequence is CASSAPWDTQYF. CDR3 DNA: TGTGCCAGCAGCGCCCCGTGGGATACGCAGTATTTT. The V call is TRBV7-2, the J call TRBJ2-3; D is ambiguous. The CDR3 totals 12 residues. V was clipped by 5 bases and J by 6 bases, with 9 bases between them. In germline, CDR1 is SGHTA, CDR2 FQGNSA. The full variable domain, with the rest looked up from reference TRBV7-2 and TRBJ2-3, is GAGVSQSPSNKVTEKGKDVELRCDPISGHTALYWYRQSLGQGLEFLIYFQGNSAPDKSGLPSDRFSAERTGGSVSTLTIQRTQQEDSAVYLCASSAPWDTQYFGPGTRLTVL.

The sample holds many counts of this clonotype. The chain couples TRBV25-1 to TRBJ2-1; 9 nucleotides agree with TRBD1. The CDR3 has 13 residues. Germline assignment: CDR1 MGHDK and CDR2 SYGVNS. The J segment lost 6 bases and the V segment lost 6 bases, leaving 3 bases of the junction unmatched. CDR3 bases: TGTGCCAGCAGGGAGACAGGGGGCAATGAGCAGTTCTTC. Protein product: CASRETGGNEQFF.

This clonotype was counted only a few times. CDR3 DNA sequence: TGTGCCAGCAGCCCCCGTCGTCGGCACACTGAAGCTTTCTTT. Its protein is CASSPRRRHTEAFF. The V and J genes are TRBV5-6 and TRBJ1-1; D is ambiguous. The CDR3 spans 14 residues. CDR1 SGHDT and CDR2 YYEEEE come from the germline V gene. V lost 4 bases to trimming and J lost 3 bases, with 13 bases between them.

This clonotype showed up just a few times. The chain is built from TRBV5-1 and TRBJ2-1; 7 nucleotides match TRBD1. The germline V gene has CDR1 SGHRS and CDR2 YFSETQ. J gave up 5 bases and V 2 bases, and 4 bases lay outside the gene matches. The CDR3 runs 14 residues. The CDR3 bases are TGCGCCAGCAGCTTTATCACAGGGGACAATGAGCAGTTCTTC. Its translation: CASSFITGDNEQFF.

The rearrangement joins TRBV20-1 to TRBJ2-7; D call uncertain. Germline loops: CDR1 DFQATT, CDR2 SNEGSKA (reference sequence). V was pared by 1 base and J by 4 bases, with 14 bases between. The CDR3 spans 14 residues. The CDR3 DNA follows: TGCAGTGCTAGAGCCGTCTCCCGGGCTTACGAGCAGTACTTC. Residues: CSARAVSRAYEQYF.

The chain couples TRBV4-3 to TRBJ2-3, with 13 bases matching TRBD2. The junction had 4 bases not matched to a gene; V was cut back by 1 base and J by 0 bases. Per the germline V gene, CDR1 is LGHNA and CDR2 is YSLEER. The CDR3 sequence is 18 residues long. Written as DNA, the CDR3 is TGCGCCAGCAGCCAAGTACTAGCGGGGGGGCTTAGCACAGATACGCAGTATTTT. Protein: CASSQVLAGGLSTDTQYF.

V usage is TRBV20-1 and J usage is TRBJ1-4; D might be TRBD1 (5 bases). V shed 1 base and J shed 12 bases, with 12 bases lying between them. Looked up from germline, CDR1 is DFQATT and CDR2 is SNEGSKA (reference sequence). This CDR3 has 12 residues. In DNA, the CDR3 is TGCAGTGCTAGAGGGGGGTACGGGGAACTGTTTTTT. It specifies CSARGGYGELFF.

CDR3 nucleotide sequence: TGTGCCCACGGGACGGGCAGCGAGCAGTACTTC. Translating it yields CAHGTGSEQYF. The chain uses TRBV6-5 and TRBJ2-7; either TRBD1 or TRBD2 may fit D (5 bases each). Trimming stripped 11 bases from V and 6 bases from J, with 14 bases between. There are 11 residues in the CDR3. Germline assignment: CDR1 MNHEY and CDR2 SVGAGI.

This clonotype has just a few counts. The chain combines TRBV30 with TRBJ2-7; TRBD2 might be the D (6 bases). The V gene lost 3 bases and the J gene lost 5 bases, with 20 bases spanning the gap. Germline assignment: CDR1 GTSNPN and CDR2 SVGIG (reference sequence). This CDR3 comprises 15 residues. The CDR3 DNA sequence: TGTGCCTGGAGGGGTATTGGCCAAGGCGGGGACGAGCAGTACTTC. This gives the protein CAWRGIGQGGDEQYF.

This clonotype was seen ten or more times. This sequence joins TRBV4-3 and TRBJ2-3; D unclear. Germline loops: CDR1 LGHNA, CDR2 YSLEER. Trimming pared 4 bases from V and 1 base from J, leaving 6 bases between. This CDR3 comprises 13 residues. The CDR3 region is CASSPLGTDTQYF. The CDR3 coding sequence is TGCGCCAGCAGCCCGCTTGGCACAGATACGCAGTATTTT.

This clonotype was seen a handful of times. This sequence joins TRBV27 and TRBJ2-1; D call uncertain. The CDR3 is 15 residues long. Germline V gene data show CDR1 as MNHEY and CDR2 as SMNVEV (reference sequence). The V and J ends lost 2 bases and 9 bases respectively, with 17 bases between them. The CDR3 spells CASSLNSFSISEQFF. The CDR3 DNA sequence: TGTGCCAGCAGTTTAAACAGTTTCTCAATTTCTGAGCAGTTCTTC.

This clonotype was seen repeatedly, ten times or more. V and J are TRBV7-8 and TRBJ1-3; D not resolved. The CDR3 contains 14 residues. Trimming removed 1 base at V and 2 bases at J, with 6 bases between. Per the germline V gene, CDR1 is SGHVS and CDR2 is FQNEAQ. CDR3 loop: CASSLVGTGNTIYF. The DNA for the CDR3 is TGTGCCAGCAGCTTAGTGGGGACTGGAAACACCATATATTTT.

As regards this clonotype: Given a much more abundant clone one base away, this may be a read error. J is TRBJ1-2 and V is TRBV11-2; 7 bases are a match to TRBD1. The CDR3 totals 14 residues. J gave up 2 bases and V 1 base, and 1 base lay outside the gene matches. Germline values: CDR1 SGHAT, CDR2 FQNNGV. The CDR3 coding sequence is TGTGCCAGCAGCTTAGTGGGACAGAACTATGGCTACACCTTC. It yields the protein CASSLVGQNYGYTF.

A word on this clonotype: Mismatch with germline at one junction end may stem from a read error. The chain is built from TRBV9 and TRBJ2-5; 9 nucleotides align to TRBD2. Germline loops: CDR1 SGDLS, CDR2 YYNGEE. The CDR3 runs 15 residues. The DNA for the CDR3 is TGTGCCAGCAGCCCTCGGACTAGCGAGCAAGAGACCCAGAACTTC. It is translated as CASSPRTSEQETQNF.

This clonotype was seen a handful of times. The CDR3 region is CSASEDAGITYEQYF. CDR3 nucleotide sequence: TGCAGTGCTAGCGAAGACGCCGGGATCACCTACGAGCAGTACTTC. This rearrangement joins TRBV20-1 to TRBJ2-7, with D possibly TRBD2 on 5 matching bases. The CDR3 is 15 amino acids. Trimming removed 3 bases at V and 2 bases at J, with 17 bases between. The germline V gene encodes CDR1 DFQATT and CDR2 SNEGSKA (reference sequence).

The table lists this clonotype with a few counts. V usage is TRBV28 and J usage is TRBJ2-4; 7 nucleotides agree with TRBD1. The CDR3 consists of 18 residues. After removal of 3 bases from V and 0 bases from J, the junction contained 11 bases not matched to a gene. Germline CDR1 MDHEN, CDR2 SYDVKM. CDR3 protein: CASSFDVQGRGAKNIQYF. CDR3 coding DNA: TGTGCCAGCAGTTTCGATGTACAGGGGCGCGGAGCCAAAAACATTCAGTACTTC.

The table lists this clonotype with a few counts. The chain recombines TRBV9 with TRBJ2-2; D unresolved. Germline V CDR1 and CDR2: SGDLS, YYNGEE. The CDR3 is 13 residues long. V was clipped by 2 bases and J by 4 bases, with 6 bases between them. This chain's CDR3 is CASSVLGTGELFF. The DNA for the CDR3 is TGTGCCAGCAGCGTCCTGGGCACCGGGGAGCTGTTTTTT.